This TCR beta chain was recorded in a study of blood T cell repertoires in COVID-19. Trimming took 5 bases from V and 1 from J; bases not matched to a gene: 4. CDR3 size: 14 residues. Germline values: CDR1 SEHNR, CDR2 FQNEAQ (reference sequence). Per the original methods: Researchers report that nucleated cell counts were estimated from reference gene primer amplification. Sequencing was performed with immunoSEQ multiplex PCR; in TCRdb, only in-frame clones are kept and a portion is missing. V and J calls and clone size are given by that table; D and trimming were obtained from the DNA. The profile covers over 35,000 clones, with around 81% appearing a single time and over 13% taken by the ten largest.

Sequencing was carried out using peripheral blood. The receptor's source is a human donor in a cohort sampled during active COVID-19. This sequence joins TRBV7-9 and TRBJ1-1, with TRBD1 matching 7 bases. CDR3 in amino acids: CASSPRGRNTEAFF. Written as DNA, the CDR3 is TGTGCCAGCAGCCCTAGGGGGCGGAACACTGAAGCTTTCTTT.